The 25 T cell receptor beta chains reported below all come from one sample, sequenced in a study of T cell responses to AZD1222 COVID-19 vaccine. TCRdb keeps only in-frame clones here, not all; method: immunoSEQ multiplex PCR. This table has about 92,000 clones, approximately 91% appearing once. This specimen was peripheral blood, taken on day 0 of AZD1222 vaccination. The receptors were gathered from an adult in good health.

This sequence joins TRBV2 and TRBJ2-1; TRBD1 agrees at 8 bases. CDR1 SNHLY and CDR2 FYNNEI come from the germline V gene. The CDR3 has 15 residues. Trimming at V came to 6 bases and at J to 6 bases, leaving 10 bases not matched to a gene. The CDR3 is CASRSGDRIVNEQFF. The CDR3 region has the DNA TGTGCCAGCAGATCCGGGGACAGGATCGTCAATGAGCAGTTCTTC.

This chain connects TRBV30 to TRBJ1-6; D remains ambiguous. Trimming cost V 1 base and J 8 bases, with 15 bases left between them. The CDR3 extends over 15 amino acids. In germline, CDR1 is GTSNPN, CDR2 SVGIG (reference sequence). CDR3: CAWSDGRLGYSPLHF. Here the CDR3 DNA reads TGTGCCTGGAGTGACGGCCGCCTTGGTTATTCACCCCTCCACTTT. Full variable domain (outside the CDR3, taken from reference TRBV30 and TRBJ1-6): SQTIHQWPATLVQPVGSPLSLECTVEGTSNPNLYWYRQAAGRGLQLLFYSVGIGQISSEVPQNLSASRPQDRQFILSSKKLLLSDSGFYLCAWSDGRLGYSPLHFGNGTRLTVT.

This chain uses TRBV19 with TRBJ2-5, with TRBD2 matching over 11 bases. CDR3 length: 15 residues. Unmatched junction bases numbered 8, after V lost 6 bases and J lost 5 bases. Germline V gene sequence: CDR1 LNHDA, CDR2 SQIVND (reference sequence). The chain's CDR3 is CASSLGTSGRETQYF. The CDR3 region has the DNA TGTGCCAGTAGCCTCGGGACTAGCGGCCGGGAGACCCAGTACTTC.

The CDR3 DNA sequence: TGCGCCAGCAGCTTGGACAGTTATAATTCACCCCTCCACTTT. Its translation is CASSLDSYNSPLHF. The chain carries TRBV5-1 and TRBJ1-6; D gene unclear. Per the germline V gene, CDR1 is SGHRS and CDR2 is YFSETQ. Trimming took 0 bases from V and 4 from J, leaving 5 bases between them. CDR3 size: 14 residues.

In DNA, the CDR3 is TGCGCCAGCAGCCAAGATCACTTCAACTATGGCTACACCTTC. Its translation: CASSQDHFNYGYTF. The J gene is TRBJ1-2, the V gene TRBV4-3; no clear D. V lost 0 bases, J lost 2 bases, and 7 bases lay in between. The CDR3 is 14 amino acids. The germline CDR1 and CDR2 sequences are LGHNA and YSLEER.

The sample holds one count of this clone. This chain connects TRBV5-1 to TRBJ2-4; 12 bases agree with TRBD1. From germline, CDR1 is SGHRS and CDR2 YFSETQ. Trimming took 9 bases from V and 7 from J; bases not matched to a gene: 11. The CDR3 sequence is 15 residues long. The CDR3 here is CANLLRDRGPNIQYF. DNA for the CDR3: TGCGCCAACTTACTCCGGGACAGGGGGCCCAACATTCAGTACTTC.

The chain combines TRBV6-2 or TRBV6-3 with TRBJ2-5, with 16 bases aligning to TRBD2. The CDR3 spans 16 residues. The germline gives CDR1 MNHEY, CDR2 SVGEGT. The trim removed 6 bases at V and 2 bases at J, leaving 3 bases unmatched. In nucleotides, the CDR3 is TGTGCCAGCAGCCTGGGACTAGCGGGGGGGCAAGAGACCCAGTACTTC. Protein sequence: CASSLGLAGGQETQYF.

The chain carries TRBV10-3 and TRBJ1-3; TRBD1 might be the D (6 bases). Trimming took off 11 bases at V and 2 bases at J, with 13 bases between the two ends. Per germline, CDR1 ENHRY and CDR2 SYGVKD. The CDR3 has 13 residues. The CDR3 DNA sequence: TGTGCCGCCAAGGGGGGAGCTGGAAACACCATATATTTT. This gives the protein CAAKGGAGNTIYF.

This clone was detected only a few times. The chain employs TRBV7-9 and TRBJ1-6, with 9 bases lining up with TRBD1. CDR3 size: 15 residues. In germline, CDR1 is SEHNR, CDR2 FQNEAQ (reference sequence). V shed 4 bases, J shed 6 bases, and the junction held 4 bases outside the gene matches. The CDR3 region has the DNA TGTGCCAGCAGCTCGACACAGGGGGCTAATTCACCCCTCCACTTT. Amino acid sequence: CASSSTQGANSPLHF.

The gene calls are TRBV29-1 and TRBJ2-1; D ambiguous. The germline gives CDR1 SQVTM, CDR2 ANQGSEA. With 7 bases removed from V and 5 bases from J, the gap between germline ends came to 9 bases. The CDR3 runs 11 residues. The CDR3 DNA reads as TGCAGCGAGATAGAGAACAATGAGCAGTTCTTC. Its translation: CSEIENNEQFF.

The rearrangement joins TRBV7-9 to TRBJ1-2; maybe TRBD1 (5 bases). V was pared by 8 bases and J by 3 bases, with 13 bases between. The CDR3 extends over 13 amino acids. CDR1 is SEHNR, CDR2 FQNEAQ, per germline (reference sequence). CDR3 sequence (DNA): TGTGCCAGCGGGGGGGACGGCCACTATGGCTACACCTTC. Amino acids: CASGGDGHYGYTF.

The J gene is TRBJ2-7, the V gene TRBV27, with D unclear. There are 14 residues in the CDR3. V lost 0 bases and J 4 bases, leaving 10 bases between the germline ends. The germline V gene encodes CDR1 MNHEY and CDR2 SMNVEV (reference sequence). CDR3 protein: CASSLSPGRYEQYF. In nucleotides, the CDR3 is TGTGCCAGCAGTTTATCACCAGGAAGGTACGAGCAGTACTTC.

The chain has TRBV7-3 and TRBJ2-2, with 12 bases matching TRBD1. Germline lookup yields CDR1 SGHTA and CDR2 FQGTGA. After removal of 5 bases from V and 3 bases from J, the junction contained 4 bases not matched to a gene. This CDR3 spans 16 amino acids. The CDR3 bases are TGTGCCAGCAGCACGGGACAGGGGGCACACACCGGGGAGCTGTTTTTT. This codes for CASSTGQGAHTGELFF.

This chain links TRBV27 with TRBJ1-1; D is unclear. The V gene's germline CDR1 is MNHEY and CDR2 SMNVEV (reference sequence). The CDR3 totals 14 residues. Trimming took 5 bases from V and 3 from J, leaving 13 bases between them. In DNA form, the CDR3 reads TGTGCCAGCAGTCTCAACCGCGCGGACACTGAAGCTTTCTTT. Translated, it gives CASSLNRADTEAFF.

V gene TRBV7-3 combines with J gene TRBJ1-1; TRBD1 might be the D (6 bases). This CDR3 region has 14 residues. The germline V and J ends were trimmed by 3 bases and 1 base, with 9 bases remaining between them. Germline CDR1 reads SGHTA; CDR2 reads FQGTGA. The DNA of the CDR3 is TGTGCCAGCAGCTTGGGACATCAGAACACTGAAGCTTTCTTT. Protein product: CASSLGHQNTEAFF.

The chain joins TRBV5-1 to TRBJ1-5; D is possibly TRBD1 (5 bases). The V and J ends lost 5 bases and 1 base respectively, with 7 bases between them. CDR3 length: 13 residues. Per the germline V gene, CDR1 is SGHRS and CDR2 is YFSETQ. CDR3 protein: CASRGDSNQPQHF. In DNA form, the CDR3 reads TGCGCCAGCAGGGGGGACAGCAATCAGCCCCAGCATTTT.

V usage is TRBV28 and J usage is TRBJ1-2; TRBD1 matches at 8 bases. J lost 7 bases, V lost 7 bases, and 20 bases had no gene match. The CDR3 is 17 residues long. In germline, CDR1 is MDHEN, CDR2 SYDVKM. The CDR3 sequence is CASTPTAGGYLWGGYTF. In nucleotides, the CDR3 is TGTGCCAGCACCCCAACCGCAGGGGGCTACCTTTGGGGTGGCTACACCTTC.

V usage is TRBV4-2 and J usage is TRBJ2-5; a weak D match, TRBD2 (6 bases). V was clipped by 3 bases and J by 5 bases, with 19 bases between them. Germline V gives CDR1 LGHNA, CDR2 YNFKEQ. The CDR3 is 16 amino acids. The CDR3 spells CASSQAGTSEAETQYF. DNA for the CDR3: TGTGCCAGCAGCCAGGCCGGGACTTCGGAAGCGGAGACCCAGTACTTC.

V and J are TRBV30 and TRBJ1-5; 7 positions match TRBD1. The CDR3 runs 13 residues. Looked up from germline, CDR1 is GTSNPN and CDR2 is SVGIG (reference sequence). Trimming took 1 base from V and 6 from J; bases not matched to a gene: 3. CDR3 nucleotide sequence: TGTGCCTGGAGTGGGACAGGCCGTCAGCCCCAGCATTTT. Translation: CAWSGTGRQPQHF.

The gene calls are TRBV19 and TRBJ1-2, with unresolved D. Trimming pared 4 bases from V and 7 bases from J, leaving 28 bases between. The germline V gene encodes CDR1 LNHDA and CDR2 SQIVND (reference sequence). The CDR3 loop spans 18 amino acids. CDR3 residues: CASSTGMITANRRGGYTF. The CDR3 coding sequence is TGTGCCAGTAGTACCGGGATGATAACAGCGAACAGACGTGGTGGCTACACCTTC. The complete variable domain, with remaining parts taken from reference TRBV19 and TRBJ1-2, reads DGGITQSPKYLFRKEGQNVTLSCEQNLNHDAMYWYRQDPGQGLRLIYYSQIVNDFQKGDIAEGYSVSREKKESFPLTVTSAQKNPTAFYLCASSTGMITANRRGGYTFGSGTRLTVV.

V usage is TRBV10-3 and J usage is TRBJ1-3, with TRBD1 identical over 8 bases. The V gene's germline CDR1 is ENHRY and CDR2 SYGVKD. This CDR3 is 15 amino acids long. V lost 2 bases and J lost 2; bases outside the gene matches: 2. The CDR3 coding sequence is TGTGCCATCAGTGAGCGGACAGGGACTGGAAACACCATATATTTT. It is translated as CAISERTGTGNTIYF.

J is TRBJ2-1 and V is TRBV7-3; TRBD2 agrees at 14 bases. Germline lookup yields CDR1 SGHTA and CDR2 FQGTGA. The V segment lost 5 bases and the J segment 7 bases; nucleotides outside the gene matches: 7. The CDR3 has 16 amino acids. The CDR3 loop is CASSLGLAGGANEQFF. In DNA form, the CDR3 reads TGTGCCAGCAGCCTTGGACTAGCGGGGGGTGCTAATGAGCAGTTCTTC.

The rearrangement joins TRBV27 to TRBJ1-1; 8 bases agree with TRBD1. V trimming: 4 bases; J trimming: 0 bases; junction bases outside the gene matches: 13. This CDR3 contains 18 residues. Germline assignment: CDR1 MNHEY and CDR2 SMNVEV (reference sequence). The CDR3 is CASSSLSDRGQMNTEAFF. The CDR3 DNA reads TGTGCCAGCAGTTCACTCTCAGACAGGGGCCAAATGAACACTGAAGCTTTCTTT.

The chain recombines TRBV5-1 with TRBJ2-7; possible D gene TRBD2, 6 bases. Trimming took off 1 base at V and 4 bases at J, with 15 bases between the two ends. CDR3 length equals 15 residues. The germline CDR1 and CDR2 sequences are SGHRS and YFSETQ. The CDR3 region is CASSLLAGRLYEQYF. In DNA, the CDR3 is TGCGCCAGCAGCTTGTTGGCAGGGAGGCTGTACGAGCAGTACTTC.

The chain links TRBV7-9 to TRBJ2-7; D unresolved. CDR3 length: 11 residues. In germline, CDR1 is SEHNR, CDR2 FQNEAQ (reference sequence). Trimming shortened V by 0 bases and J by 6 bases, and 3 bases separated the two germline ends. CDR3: CASSLAFEQYF. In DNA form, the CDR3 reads TGTGCCAGCAGCTTAGCGTTCGAGCAGTACTTC.